The 29 T cell receptor beta chains reported below all come from one sample, sequenced in a study of T cells after yellow fever vaccination. TCRdb passed the 5' RACE reads through MiXCR, listing each CDR3 protein once. The table includes approximately 250,000 distinct CDR3 sequences, approximately 6.7% detected once. The input for sequencing was CD4+ T cells sorted from PBMCs, taken on the day of the yellow fever booster vaccination. Every receptor here comes from a man under 40 who received the YFV17D yellow fever vaccine.

This clonotype has a count of ten or more. This chain connects TRBV12-3 or TRBV12-4 to TRBJ2-1; the match to TRBD2 covers 7 bases. V trimming: 8 bases; J trimming: 0 bases; junction bases outside the gene matches: 7. The CDR3 runs 15 residues. The CDR3 reads CASSKGRDSYNEQFF. The CDR3 nucleotides read TGTGCCAGCTCAAAGGGGAGGGACTCCTACAATGAGCAGTTCTTC.

Only a few counts were recorded for this clonotype. This chain links TRBV7-6 with TRBJ2-1, with D possibly being TRBD1 (5 bases). This CDR3 contains 16 residues. Germline lookup yields CDR1 SGHVS and CDR2 FNYEAQ. V was pared by 3 bases and J by 5 bases, with 17 bases between. This chain's CDR3 is CASSFRLGQRNNEQFF. DNA for the CDR3: TGTGCCAGCAGCTTCCGGCTGGGGCAGAGGAACAATGAGCAGTTCTTC.

The chain couples TRBV6-5 to TRBJ1-2, with TRBD1 identical over 11 bases. The CDR3 spans 14 residues. The germline V gene encodes CDR1 MNHEY and CDR2 SVGAGI. J gave up 7 bases and V 4 bases, and 5 bases lay outside the gene matches. This CDR3 is CASSLGQGAVGYTF. In DNA form, the CDR3 reads TGTGCCAGCAGTTTAGGACAGGGGGCTGTTGGCTACACCTTC.

This clonotype was seen only a few times. This chain connects TRBV5-1 to TRBJ2-1; weak D call: TRBD2 (5 bases). Trimming removed 0 bases from V and 6 bases from J, with 13 bases in between. Per germline, CDR1 SGHRS and CDR2 YFSETQ. This CDR3 is 15 amino acids long. CDR3 in DNA: TGCGCCAGCAGCTTGGACTCAGCGGTCGCCAATGAGCAGTTCTTC. This gives the protein CASSLDSAVANEQFF.

This clonotype occurred a few times. The chain uses TRBV7-9 and TRBJ2-7; tentatively, D is TRBD2 (6 bases). Germline V lookup: CDR1 SEHNR, CDR2 FQNEAQ (reference sequence). The CDR3 has 14 amino acids. The V gene lost 5 bases and the J gene lost 2 bases, with 13 bases spanning the gap. CDR3 in amino acids: CASSPTSFPYEQYF. Here the CDR3 DNA reads TGTGCCAGCAGCCCGACTAGTTTCCCCTACGAGCAGTACTTC.

This clonotype was seen many times. The chain is built from TRBV27 and TRBJ2-7; 9 nucleotides align to TRBD1. The CDR3 totals 15 residues. V shed 0 bases, J shed 2 bases, and the junction held 2 bases outside the gene matches. The germline V gene has CDR1 MNHEY and CDR2 SMNVEV (reference sequence). The CDR3 sequence is CASSLSGQGPYEQYF. CDR3 nucleotides: TGTGCCAGCAGTTTATCCGGACAGGGGCCCTACGAGCAGTACTTC.

This clonotype showed up just a few times. This chain joins TRBV30 and TRBJ1-2; D is ambiguous. Germline CDR1 reads GTSNPN; CDR2 reads SVGIG (reference sequence). CDR3 length: 15 residues. Trimming pared 2 bases from V and 4 bases from J, leaving 17 bases between. CDR3 loop: CAWSFSSGRGYGYTF. CDR3 DNA sequence: TGTGCCTGGAGTTTCTCATCCGGGCGAGGCTATGGCTACACCTTC.

This clonotype was recorded at least ten times. V is TRBV10-3 and J is TRBJ2-1; D might be TRBD1 (7 bases). Trimming removed 4 bases from V and 9 bases from J, with 19 bases in between. Germline V CDR1 and CDR2: ENHRY, SYGVKD. The CDR3 runs to 15 residues. The DNA for the CDR3 is TGTGCCATCAGTGGACAGGGTGGGGGGCTGGGTGAGCAGTTCTTC. This encodes CAISGQGGGLGEQFF.

This CDR3 reads CASSKGLAGDYEQFF. The CDR3 DNA reads as TGCGCCAGCAGCAAGGGACTAGCGGGAGATTATGAGCAGTTCTTC. This sequence joins TRBV5-1 and TRBJ2-1; 14 nucleotides agree with TRBD2. V was clipped by 4 bases and J by 8 bases; unmatched bases: 5. CDR1 and CDR2 from the germline V gene are SGHRS and YFSETQ. CDR3 length equals 15 residues.

V usage is TRBV29-1 and J usage is TRBJ2-7; the match to TRBD1 covers 7 bases. V dropped 4 bases and J dropped 2; count of bases not matched to a gene: 8. The CDR3 is made up of 14 amino acids. Germline V gives CDR1 SQVTM, CDR2 ANQGSEA. The chain's CDR3 is CSVVWLGQTYEQYF. The CDR3 bases are TGCAGCGTTGTTTGGTTGGGACAGACCTACGAGCAGTACTTC.

This clonotype showed up just a few times. The rearrangement joins TRBV12-3 or TRBV12-4 to TRBJ2-1; D assignment may be TRBD1 or TRBD2 (5 bases each). Trimming shortened V by 3 bases and J by 13 bases, and 19 bases separated the two germline ends. The CDR3 consists of 14 residues. The CDR3 here is CASSFSGSSGRQFF. The DNA for the CDR3 is TGTGCCAGCAGTTTCTCTGGTTCCTCAGGGAGACAGTTCTTC.

The chain employs TRBV5-5 and TRBJ2-2; D unresolved. The V gene's germline CDR1 is SGHKS and CDR2 YYEKEE (reference sequence). Trimming took 2 bases from V and 3 from J, leaving 14 bases between them. The CDR3 consists of 16 residues. The CDR3 loop reads CASSLGPSLHTGELFF. The CDR3 DNA sequence: TGTGCCAGCAGCTTAGGCCCGTCGTTACACACCGGGGAGCTGTTTTTT. The full variable domain, with the rest looked up from reference TRBV5-5 and TRBJ2-2, is DAGVTQSPTHLIKTRGQQVTLRCSPISGHKSVSWYQQVLGQGPQFIFQYYEKEERGRGNFPDRFSARQFPNYSSELNVNALLLGDSALYLCASSLGPSLHTGELFFGEGSRLTVL.

This clonotype was recorded a few times. This chain joins TRBV20-1 and TRBJ1-2, with unresolved D. This CDR3 contains 11 residues. Looked up from germline, CDR1 is DFQATT and CDR2 is SNEGSKA (reference sequence). With 6 bases removed from V and 10 bases from J, the gap between germline ends came to 15 bases. The CDR3 DNA reads as TGCAGTGCGGCCGGGTCGGCGCTCTACACCTTC. Residues: CSAAGSALYTF.

CDR3 residues: CASSLADRNTGELFF. CDR3 in DNA: TGTGCCAGCAGCCTTGCGGATCGGAACACCGGGGAGCTGTTTTTT. The chain has TRBV5-4 and TRBJ2-2; D is unclear. The CDR3 has 15 amino acids. The germline CDR1 and CDR2 sequences are SGHNT and YYREEE (reference sequence). V lost 4 bases to trimming and J lost 1 base, with 11 bases between them.

The V call is TRBV20-1, the J call TRBJ1-1; a possible D gene is TRBD1 (5 bases). Germline assignment: CDR1 DFQATT and CDR2 SNEGSKA (reference sequence). V was cut by 1 base and J by 4 bases, with 13 bases left in between. The CDR3 covers 14 residues. For the CDR3, the DNA is TGCAGTGCTAGAGTTGTAGGGGTAGGCACTGAAGCTTTCTTT. Its translation is CSARVVGVGTEAFF.

The chain recombines TRBV7-6 with TRBJ2-5, with D perhaps matching TRBD2 (5 bases). V lost 1 base and J lost 5, with 17 bases in between. The V gene's germline CDR1 is SGHVS and CDR2 FNYEAQ. The CDR3 contains 16 residues. CDR3 DNA: TGTGCCAGCAGCTTAGGAGGGAGCGACTCGGGGGAGACCCAGTACTTC. Translated, it gives CASSLGGSDSGETQYF.

This chain uses TRBV7-9 with TRBJ1-4; D gene unclear. V shed 0 bases and J shed 8 bases, with 4 bases lying between them. CDR3 length equals 12 residues. Germline lookup yields CDR1 SEHNR and CDR2 FQNEAQ (reference sequence). CDR3 protein: CASSLAREKLFF. For the CDR3, the DNA is TGTGCCAGCAGCTTAGCCCGAGAAAAACTGTTTTTT.

This clonotype was counted ten times or more. J is TRBJ2-6 and V is TRBV30, with D perhaps TRBD2 (7 bases). This CDR3 region has 15 residues. V gave up 3 bases and J gave up 4 bases, with 13 bases separating them. CDR1 is GTSNPN, CDR2 SVGIG, per germline (reference sequence). The CDR3 region has the DNA TGTGCCTGGAGCCGGGGGGCTCTGGGGGCCAACGTCCTGACTTTC. It encodes CAWSRGALGANVLTF.

This clonotype was counted many times. V gene TRBV5-5 combines with J gene TRBJ1-5; 7 bases line up with TRBD1. The ends lost 4 bases at V and 9 bases at J; junction bases unmatched: 10. Per the germline V gene, CDR1 is SGHKS and CDR2 is YYEKEE (reference sequence). The CDR3 covers 14 residues. CDR3 in amino acids: CASSVTGVTGPQHF. CDR3 in DNA: TGTGCCAGCAGCGTTACAGGGGTCACGGGGCCCCAGCATTTT.

Ten or more counts support this clonotype. The CDR3 loop is CASRVSLGETQYF. CDR3 DNA sequence: TGTGCCAGCAGAGTCAGTTTGGGTGAGACCCAGTACTTC. The chain couples TRBV28 to TRBJ2-5; D call uncertain. Trimming cost V 6 bases and J 5 bases, with 13 bases left between them. This CDR3 has 13 amino acids. The germline V gene encodes CDR1 MDHEN and CDR2 SYDVKM.

This clonotype was detected a few times. The chain recombines TRBV3-1 with TRBJ2-7; D possibly corresponds to TRBD2 (6 bases). The CDR3 runs to 14 residues. Germline CDR1 LGHDT, CDR2 YNNKEL (reference sequence). V lost 3 bases to trimming and J lost 6 bases, with 15 bases between them. CDR3 nucleotides: TGTGCCAGCAGCCAGACGGGACTTTTGGGCGAGCAGTACTTC. Its translation is CASSQTGLLGEQYF.

About this clonotype: One end of the junction is discordant with germline, which a read error may explain. The rearrangement links TRBV20-1 to TRBJ2-1; 9 nucleotides align to TRBD1. The CDR3 is 16 residues long. CDR1 is DFQATT, CDR2 SNEGSKA, per germline (reference sequence). Written as DNA, the CDR3 is TGCAGTGCTAGAGTTCTGGGACAGGGATTATACAATGATCAGTTCTTC. As protein: CSARVLGQGLYNDQFF.

The table lists this clonotype with a few counts. The rearrangement links TRBV4-3 to TRBJ2-1, with D perhaps TRBD2 (5 bases). The CDR3 spans 17 residues. V lost 0 bases and J lost 0, with 12 bases in between. Germline V CDR1 and CDR2: LGHNA, YSLEER. The DNA for the CDR3 is TGCGCCAGCAGCCAAGATGGTTCGGGGTCCTCCTACAATGAGCAGTTCTTC. The encoded protein is CASSQDGSGSSYNEQFF.

The chain couples TRBV30 to TRBJ2-1; possible D gene TRBD2, 6 bases. CDR3 length equals 15 residues. V dropped 0 bases and J dropped 2 bases, with 11 bases sitting between them. Germline V gene lookup returns CDR1 GTSNPN and CDR2 SVGIG (reference sequence). CDR3 sequence: CAWSVPSEPYNEQFF. CDR3 DNA sequence: TGTGCCTGGAGTGTACCTAGCGAACCCTACAATGAGCAGTTCTTC.

In its sample, this clonotype was seen many times. CDR3 sequence reads: CSASGRQSSTGELFF. The DNA for the CDR3 is TGCAGTGCTAGCGGGCGACAGAGTAGCACCGGGGAGCTGTTTTTT. The chain employs TRBV20-1 and TRBJ2-2, with D possibly being TRBD1 (5 bases). Germline V gene sequence: CDR1 DFQATT, CDR2 SNEGSKA (reference sequence). Trimming removed 3 bases at V and 4 bases at J, with 15 bases between. The CDR3 sequence is 15 residues long.

This clonotype was observed at least ten times. J is TRBJ2-3 and V is TRBV7-2; 10 nucleotides match TRBD1. CDR1 and CDR2 from the germline V gene are SGHTA and FQGNSA. V lost 5 bases, J lost 6 bases, and 5 bases stayed unmatched. The length of the CDR3 is 14 residues. CDR3 coding DNA: TGTGCCAGCAGCGGGGACAGGGGAGGGGATACGCAGTATTTT. Protein product: CASSGDRGGDTQYF.

This clonotype was seen only a few times. The chain has TRBV7-9 and TRBJ2-3; D is uncertain. The germline gives CDR1 SEHNR, CDR2 FQNEAQ (reference sequence). This CDR3 comprises 10 residues. CDR3 sequence (DNA): TGTACTTGGAGCACAGATACGCAGTATTTT. The encoded protein is CTWSTDTQYF. Full variable domain (missing parts from reference TRBV7-9 and TRBJ2-3): DTGVSQNPRHKITKRGQNVTFRCDPISEHNRLYWYRQTLGQGPEFLTYFQNEAQLEKSRLLSDRFSAERPKGSFSTLEIQRTEQGDSAMYLCTWSTDTQYFGPGTRLTVL.

In this sample, this clonotype turned up many times. This CDR3 reads CASSSRALGAGGSGEQFF. The CDR3, as DNA: TGCGCCAGCAGCTCCCGAGCCCTAGGAGCGGGAGGCTCCGGTGAGCAGTTCTTC. The chain links TRBV5-1 to TRBJ2-1; 9 positions match TRBD2. The CDR3 loop spans 18 amino acids. V dropped 3 bases and J dropped 9; count of bases not matched to a gene: 19. CDR1 and CDR2 (germline): SGHRS, YFSETQ.

On this clonotype: At one end, the junction sequence differs from germline, possibly due to a read error. The chain joins TRBV7-2 to TRBJ2-5; D not resolved. This CDR3 region has 14 residues. Germline V gene lookup returns CDR1 SGHTA and CDR2 FQGNSA. Written as DNA, the CDR3 is TGTGCCAGCAGCCCGGCTCTTGCCCGAGAGCCCCAGTACTTC. Encoded protein: CASSPALAREPQYF.